The T cell receptor beta chain under discussion was sequenced for a study of spatial heterogeneity in lung cancer (dated by TCRdb to the late 2010s). Concerning the study at large: Beta-chain transcripts were consistently detected in greater numbers than alpha-chain transcripts, which likely reflects a higher abundance of beta-chain transcripts. In tumor regions, TCR transcript counts showed a strong correlation with a T cell transcriptional module score derived from matched bulk RNA-seq. In the raw uncorrected reads, each unique combination of TCR and UMI appeared more than ten times on average. In non-small cell lung cancer, the study quantitatively compared TCR alpha and beta repertoires across several tumor regions, matched nontumor lung, and blood. Nonsynonymous mutation counts, determined by whole-exome sequencing of tumor tissue, were related to TCR repertoire features. At surgery, some 200 tumor regions, fewer than 85 matched nontumor lung samples and fewer than 60 PBMC samples were TCR-sequenced for both alpha and beta chains.

Based on the germline V gene, the CDR1 and CDR2 sequences are KGHSH and LQKENI. A distance of 10 bases separates the germline ends of V and J, which lose 1 base and 2 bases respectively. Including cysteine and phenylalanine, the CDR3 has 15 amino acids. Kept here is only the CDR3 DNA, which spans 45 bases and is read in frame from base 1. The research as a whole found: The tumor nonsynonymous mutation count correlated with the number of expanded alpha and beta TCRs within the tumor. Confirming at a functional level the hypothesis that regional TCRs recognize regional mutations was considered to require additional single-cell paired TCR alpha and beta sequencing. Counts of ubiquitous and regional expanded TCRs were found to correlate with counts of ubiquitous and regional nonsynonymous mutations, respectively. TCR-seq coverage of tumor T cells was estimated to be only around 7.3% for alpha chains and roughly 14% for beta chains.

Reading the label with the study, this specimen's time point is: sample taken at primary tumor resection. The donors were about 71 patients from the lung TRACERx cohort who had early-stage, untreated non-small cell lung cancer. Whole RNA extracted from tumor and nontumor lung tissue, or from cryopreserved PBMC samples, was used for TCR sequencing without cell sorting. Patients were selected for TCR sequencing only if sufficient RNA was available from at least two tumor regions. Before being selected, tumor and adjacent nontumor lung specimens were reviewed by a lung pathologist. This clonotype was seen many times. Its antigen remains undetermined. The record has no base qualities; no much larger clone is one base away. A library prepared for alpha chains yielded this beta chain as an off-target read; its size is of little meaning. The library was made by 5' RACE. The sequencing machine was a NextSeq 500. To allow correction of PCR and sequencing errors, the TCR library protocol tagged every TCR cDNA molecule with a unique molecular identifier. Under the source paper's analysis protocol: TCR identification, UMI-based error correction and CDR3 extraction were performed with Decombinator tools. Expanded TCRs were defined as those above a frequency of 2 per 1,000, corresponding to the top 1% of the tumor frequency distribution. Expanded tumor TCRs were classed as regional if statistically deemed absent (corrected P<0.05) from at least one tumor region, otherwise ubiquitous. Renyi diversity was calculated using the R vegan package after each repertoire was subsampled 100 times to 5,000 TCRs. CDR3 similarity networks were built from amino acid triplet string-kernel similarity, with CDR3s being connected when pairwise similarity was above 0.82. TCRdb reprocessing: public reads trimmed at Q25 with fastp, clones called with MiXCR, in-frame beta chains kept. Entries are consolidated by CDR3 protein sequence, retaining the most common genes and DNA. Here the V and J calls rest on TCRdb's processing, not on the authors' analysis. Here the sample has some 6,000 distinct CDR3 sequences; around 15% occur a single time. The ten largest make up approximately 10% of the sample.

The sequenced sample was lung tumor tissue, obtained at surgery. This chain is built from TRBV18 and TRBJ2-3, and perhaps TRBD1 as D gene, on 5 matching bases. This receptor was taken from a male donor with early-stage non-small cell lung cancer. The DNA sequence is TGTGCCAGCTCACCACGGCAGGGCGACACAGATACGCAGTATTTT. Translated, this gives CASSPRQGDTDTQYF.